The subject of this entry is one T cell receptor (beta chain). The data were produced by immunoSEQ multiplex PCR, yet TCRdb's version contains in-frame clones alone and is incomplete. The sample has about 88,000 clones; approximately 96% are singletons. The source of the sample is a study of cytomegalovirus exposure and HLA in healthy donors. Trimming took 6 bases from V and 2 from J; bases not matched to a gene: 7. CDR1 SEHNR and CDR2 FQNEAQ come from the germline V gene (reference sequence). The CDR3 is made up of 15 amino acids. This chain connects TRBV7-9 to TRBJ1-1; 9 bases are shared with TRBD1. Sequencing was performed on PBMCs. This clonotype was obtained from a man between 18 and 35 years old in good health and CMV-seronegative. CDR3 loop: CASRIGQGFNTEAFF. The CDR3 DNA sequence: TGTGCCAGCAGAATAGGACAGGGGTTTAACACTGAAGCTTTCTTT.